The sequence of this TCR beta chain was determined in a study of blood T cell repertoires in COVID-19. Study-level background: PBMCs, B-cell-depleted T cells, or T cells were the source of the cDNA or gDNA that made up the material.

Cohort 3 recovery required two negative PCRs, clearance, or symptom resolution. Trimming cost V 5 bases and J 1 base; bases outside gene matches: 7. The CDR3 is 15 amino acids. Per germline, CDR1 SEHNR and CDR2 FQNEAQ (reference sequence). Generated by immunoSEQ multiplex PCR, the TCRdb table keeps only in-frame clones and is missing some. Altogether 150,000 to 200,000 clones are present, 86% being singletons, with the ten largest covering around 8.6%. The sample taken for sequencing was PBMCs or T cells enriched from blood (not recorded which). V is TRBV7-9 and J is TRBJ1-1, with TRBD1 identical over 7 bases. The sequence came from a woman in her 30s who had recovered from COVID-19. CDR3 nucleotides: TGTGCCAGCAGCCCCGTAGGACAGGAGAACACTGAAGCTTTCTTT. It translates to CASSPVGQENTEAFF.